These 20 T cell receptor beta chains originate from one sample sequenced in a study of regulatory T cells in long-lasting Graves disease. Through Arm-PCR of CDR3 regions and iRepertoire HTBI primers, TCR beta libraries were built. TCRdb re-derived calls from the multiplex PCR reads in MiXCR, one entry per CDR3 protein. The sample includes a few hundred thousand distinct CDR3 sequences, about an eighth of them seen just once. The time point denotes: newly diagnosed GD, antithyroid drugs for less than 3 months. RNA isolated from PBMCs was used to make the TCR library. The same sample was also studied in work on T cells in Graves' hyperthyroidism and ophthalmopathy.

Material: peripheral blood mononuclear cells (PBMCs), obtained at new diagnosis, from a patient treated with antithyroid drugs. These receptors came from a woman between 18 and 29 years old with Graves disease.

The gene calls are TRBV27 and TRBJ2-6; 8 nucleotides align to TRBD2. Losses at the gene ends were 5 bases for V and 4 bases for J; bases not matched to a gene: 16. The CDR3 is made up of 19 amino acids. Per germline, CDR1 MNHEY and CDR2 SMNVEV (reference sequence). CDR3 nucleotide sequence: TGTGCCAGCAGTCCAGGGGTAGCGGGGACTGCATTCGGGGCCAACGTCCTGACTTTC. Its translation: CASSPGVAGTAFGANVLTF.

In this sample, this clonotype turned up a few times. A much larger clonotype is one base distant, so this may be a read error. This chain joins TRBV12-3 or TRBV12-4 and TRBJ1-6; D possibly corresponds to TRBD1 (6 bases). The CDR3 loop spans 13 amino acids. The CDR3 nucleotides read TGTGCCAGCGGTTTGGGGGCCTATTCACCCCTCCACTTT. As protein: CASGLGAYSPLHF.

The chain couples TRBV6-1 to TRBJ1-5; possible D gene TRBD1, 6 bases. Germline assignment: CDR1 MNHNS and CDR2 SASEGT. Between the trimmed V and J ends, which lost 10 bases and 5 bases, there was a span of 15 bases. The CDR3 extends over 13 amino acids. CDR3 sequence reads: CATEDSRDQPQHF. DNA of the CDR3: TGTGCCACGGAGGACAGCCGGGATCAGCCCCAGCATTTT.

This clonotype showed up just a few times. The rearrangement links TRBV28 to TRBJ2-5; tentative D call: TRBD2 (6 bases). CDR3 size: 16 residues. The germline V gene has CDR1 MDHEN and CDR2 SYDVKM. V was cut by 7 bases and J by 2 bases, with 20 bases left in between. CDR3 protein: CASTSPGGRAQETQYF. The DNA of the CDR3 is TGTGCCAGCACCTCACCCGGGGGTCGAGCTCAAGAGACCCAGTACTTC.

The J gene is TRBJ1-2, the V gene TRBV19, with 9 bases that match TRBD1. Trimming removed 6 bases from V and 4 bases from J; junction bases left unmatched: 6. The CDR3 sequence is 14 residues long. Germline V CDR1 and CDR2: LNHDA, SQIVND (reference sequence). This CDR3 is CASRGDRAVYGYTF. CDR3 coding DNA: TGTGCCAGTAGGGGGGACAGGGCCGTCTATGGCTACACCTTC.

This clonotype occurred a few times. V gene TRBV3-1 combines with J gene TRBJ2-1; D is uncertain. Trimming left V 2 bases short and J 14 bases short, with 16 bases between. In germline, CDR1 is LGHDT, CDR2 YNNKEL (reference sequence). The CDR3 extends over 13 amino acids. The CDR3 reads CASSQPQDRLEFF. The CDR3 region has the DNA TGTGCCAGCAGCCAACCGCAGGATCGCTTAGAGTTCTTC.

This clonotype was recorded many times. J is TRBJ1-1 and V is TRBV3-1; D gene ambiguous. The V and J ends lost 1 base and 0 bases respectively, with 6 bases between them. Germline CDR1 reads LGHDT; CDR2 reads YNNKEL (reference sequence). CDR3 length: 14 amino acids. The CDR3 reads CASSQVGMNTEAFF. In nucleotides, the CDR3 is TGTGCCAGCAGCCAAGTGGGCATGAACACTGAAGCTTTCTTT.

This clonotype was counted between two and nine times. V is TRBV29-1 and J is TRBJ1-5; no clear D. The V and J ends lost 4 bases and 3 bases respectively, with 7 bases between them. CDR1 is SQVTM, CDR2 ANQGSEA, per germline. This CDR3 has 12 residues. The DNA for the CDR3 is TGCAGCGTTGTACCCTACAATCAGCCCCAGCATTTT. It is translated as CSVVPYNQPQHF. The variable domain in full, completed from reference TRBV29-1 and TRBJ1-5, reads SAVISQKPSRDICQRGTSLTIQCQVDSQVTMMFWYRQQPGQSLTLIATANQGSEATYESGFVIDKFPISRPNLTFSTLTVSNMSPEDSSIYLCSVVPYNQPQHFGDGTRLSIL.

J is TRBJ2-1 and V is TRBV6-2 or TRBV6-3; no clear D gene. This CDR3 has 12 amino acids. V lost 6 bases and J 10 bases, leaving 13 bases between the germline ends. Germline assignment: CDR1 MNHEY and CDR2 SVGEGT. CDR3 protein: CASSGVSREQFF. CDR3 nucleotides: TGTGCCAGCAGCGGCGTATCTAGGGAGCAGTTCTTC.

This clonotype was seen at least ten times. V usage is TRBV7-9 and J usage is TRBJ2-7; TRBD1 aligns across 7 bases. In germline, CDR1 is SEHNR, CDR2 FQNEAQ (reference sequence). CDR3 length equals 16 residues. V gave up 5 bases and J gave up 3 bases; unmatched junction bases: 13. CDR3 in DNA: TGTGCCAGCAGCCCTTCTTCGGGCAGGGGGAACTACGAGCAGTACTTC. Translated: CASSPSSGRGNYEQYF. Based on the CDR3 plus reference TRBV7-9 and TRBJ2-7, the full variable domain is DTGVSQNPRHKITKRGQNVTFRCDPISEHNRLYWYRQTLGQGPEFLTYFQNEAQLEKSRLLSDRFSAERPKGSFSTLEIQRTEQGDSAMYLCASSPSSGRGNYEQYFGPGTRLTVT.

This clonotype was found many times. The rearrangement uses TRBV29-1 and TRBJ2-5, with 7 bases fitting TRBD1. V trimming: 5 bases; J trimming: 7 bases; junction bases outside the gene matches: 10. The CDR3 extends over 13 amino acids. Germline loops: CDR1 SQVTM, CDR2 ANQGSEA. The CDR3 DNA reads TGCAGCGTTATACTAAGGGGGCCCGGGACCCAGTACTTC. Encoded protein: CSVILRGPGTQYF.

This clonotype was found a few times. This sequence joins TRBV28 and TRBJ2-4; D is ambiguous. CDR1 is MDHEN, CDR2 SYDVKM, per germline. V was clipped by 3 bases and J by 3 bases, with 9 bases between them. This CDR3 spans 14 amino acids. Here the CDR3 DNA reads TGTGCCAGCAGTTTTACAGTCGGCAAAAACATTCAGTACTTC. This translates into CASSFTVGKNIQYF. The variable domain in full, completed from reference TRBV28 and TRBJ2-4, reads DVKVTQSSRYLVKRTGEKVFLECVQDMDHENMFWYRQDPGLGLRLIYFSYDVKMKEKGDIPEGYSVSREKKERFSLILESASTNQTSMYLCASSFTVGKNIQYFGAGTRLSVL.

This clonotype has a handful of counts. The V gene is TRBV7-9, the J gene TRBJ1-1; D unclear. Trimming cost V 4 bases and J 2 bases, with 14 bases left between them. CDR1 and CDR2 from the germline V gene are SEHNR and FQNEAQ (reference sequence). The CDR3 extends over 15 amino acids. The CDR3: CASSYRNGFNTEAFF. The CDR3 nucleotides are TGTGCCAGCAGCTATAGAAATGGATTTAACACTGAAGCTTTCTTT.

This clonotype was counted at least ten times. The V gene is TRBV6-9, the J gene TRBJ1-1, with TRBD1 matching 11 bases. Germline values: CDR1 MNHGY, CDR2 SVAAGI. The CDR3 loop spans 15 amino acids. V lost 3 bases to trimming and J lost 7 bases; unmatched junction nucleotides: 7. CDR3: CASSYLGTGGNEAFF. The DNA of the CDR3 is TGTGCCAGCAGTTACTTGGGGACAGGGGGGAATGAAGCTTTCTTT.

This clonotype was observed a few times. The chain joins TRBV6-2 or TRBV6-3 to TRBJ1-5; 7 nucleotides align to TRBD1. Germline CDR1 reads MNHEY; CDR2 reads SVGEGT. Trimming cost V 4 bases and J 6 bases; bases outside gene matches: 12. The CDR3 is made up of 16 amino acids. The CDR3 bases are TGTGCCAGCAGTTCTCCCGGACAGGAGATAAGTCAGCCCCAGCATTTT. Protein sequence: CASSSPGQEISQPQHF.

This clonotype was picked up many times. This chain joins TRBV6-2 or TRBV6-3 and TRBJ2-1; weak D call: TRBD1 (6 bases). Germline loops: CDR1 MNHEY, CDR2 SVGEGT. The V and J ends lost 7 bases and 2 bases respectively, with 15 bases between them. The CDR3 consists of 15 residues. CDR3 in DNA: TGTGCCAGCAACTCAGGGGACGGACCCTACAATGAGCAGTTCTTC. Translating gives CASNSGDGPYNEQFF.

Many counts were recorded for this clonotype. The chain is built from TRBV28 and TRBJ2-2; no firm D call. CDR3 length: 16 residues. The germline gives CDR1 MDHEN, CDR2 SYDVKM. Deletions cut 4 bases from V and 5 bases from J, with 17 bases between. CDR3 DNA: TGTGCCAGCAGTTCTGTCGGGCAGGTTCGGACCGGGGAGCTGTTTTTT. It specifies CASSSVGQVRTGELFF.

This chain joins TRBV12-3 or TRBV12-4 and TRBJ2-7, with D possibly being TRBD2 (6 bases). Trimming took 5 bases from V and 0 from J, leaving 14 bases between them. The CDR3 is 15 amino acids. The chain's CDR3 is CASSLSGTPSYEQYF. The CDR3 nucleotides are TGTGCCAGCAGTCTCTCCGGGACTCCCTCCTACGAGCAGTACTTC.

This clonotype was recorded many times. The rearrangement joins TRBV6-5 to TRBJ1-2, with 7 bases aligning to TRBD1. The CDR3 is 15 residues long. Germline loops: CDR1 MNHEY, CDR2 SVGAGI. Trimming removed 0 bases from V and 7 bases from J; junction bases left unmatched: 8. As DNA, the CDR3 is TGTGCCAGCAGTTACTCGTTTGAGGGGGCGGCTGGCTACACCTTC. Encoded protein: CASSYSFEGAAGYTF.

This clonotype was picked up many times. The chain recombines TRBV6-1 with TRBJ2-6, with 7 bases that match TRBD1. The CDR3 runs to 17 residues. Germline CDR1 and CDR2: MNHNS and SASEGT. J was trimmed by 0 bases and V by 5 bases; bases with no gene match: 7. CDR3 nucleotide sequence: TGTGCCAGCAGTATACAGGGGTATGGCTCTGGGGCCAACGTCCTGACTTTC. As protein: CASSIQGYGSGANVLTF.